The 20 T cell receptor beta chains listed next were all sequenced from one sample in a study of blood T cells in healthy people across ages. Then a second PCR, running about 6 to 11 cycles, was carried out with a sample-barcoded 5' primer and a J-beta primer mix. MiXCR was run by TCRdb on the 5' RACE reads, yielding one entry per CDR3 protein. Among 1,500,000 or so distinct CDR3 sequences listed, approximately 59% were seen once. Material: blood. These receptors originate from a man aged 18 to 29 in good health.

This chain connects TRBV11-2 to TRBJ1-2; D gene unclear. Trimming left V 5 bases short and J 5 bases short, with 18 bases between. Germline V gene data show CDR1 as SGHAT and CDR2 as FQNNGV. There are 15 residues in the CDR3. The DNA of the CDR3 is TGTGCCAGCAGCCCAAGCTCGGGCCGGGAATATGGCTACACCTTC. Encoded protein: CASSPSSGREYGYTF. Variable domain in full (rest from reference TRBV11-2 and TRBJ1-2): EAGVAQSPRYKIIEKRQSVAFWCNPISGHATLYWYQQILGQGPKLLIQFQNNGVVDDSQLPKDRFSAERLKGVDSTLKIQPAKLEDSAVYLCASSPSSGREYGYTFGSGTRLTVV.

The CDR3 protein is CASSYFGQGGEQYF. In DNA form, the CDR3 reads TGTGCCAGCAGTTACTTCGGACAGGGAGGCGAGCAGTACTTC. The V call is TRBV6-5, the J call TRBJ2-7; 8 nucleotides agree with TRBD1. The CDR3 totals 14 residues. J was trimmed by 6 bases and V by 1 base; bases with no gene match: 5. Germline V gene sequence: CDR1 MNHEY, CDR2 SVGAGI.

Concerning this clonotype itself: Germline is not matched at one junction end, which may reflect a read error. The J gene is TRBJ1-5, the V gene TRBV20-1, with 10 bases fitting TRBD1. Per germline, CDR1 DFQATT and CDR2 SNEGSKA (reference sequence). CDR3 length: 16 residues. This CDR3 is CSTREAGTGGNQPQHF. Written as DNA, the CDR3 is TGCAGTACTAGAGAGGCCGGGACAGGGGGCAATCAGCCCCAGCATTTT.

The genes are TRBV27 and TRBJ2-7, with unresolved D. The CDR3 is 13 residues long. CDR1 is MNHEY and CDR2 is SMNVEV in the germline V gene (reference sequence). Trimming took off 3 bases at V and 9 bases at J, with 15 bases between the two ends. DNA for the CDR3: TGTGCCAGCAGTTTTCTCTGGGAAGAGGTGCAGTACTTC. Translating gives CASSFLWEEVQYF.

This clonotype showed up just a few times. The rearrangement uses TRBV14 and TRBJ2-3; D is unresolved. The CDR3 contains 12 residues. Germline loops: CDR1 SGHDN, CDR2 FVKESK. V gave up 3 bases and J gave up 10 bases, with 11 bases separating them. This chain's CDR3 is CASSQPRAPQYF. CDR3 nucleotide sequence: TGTGCCAGCAGCCAGCCCCGCGCGCCGCAGTATTTT.

This clonotype was recorded many times. This rearrangement joins TRBV6-1 to TRBJ2-3, with D unresolved. V was shortened by 3 bases and J by 1 base, with 11 bases between the two germline ends. The CDR3 contains 15 residues. CDR1 MNHNS and CDR2 SASEGT come from the germline V gene. CDR3 DNA sequence: TGTGCCAGCAGTGAGAGTGCTGGGGGCACAGATACGCAGTATTTT. Amino acids: CASSESAGGTDTQYF.

The chain recombines TRBV30 with TRBJ1-2; D perhaps matches TRBD1 (5 bases). Germline loops: CDR1 GTSNPN, CDR2 SVGIG (reference sequence). The CDR3 sequence is 13 residues long. The V gene lost 8 bases and the J gene lost 0 bases, with 13 bases spanning the gap. CDR3 amino acids: CALAPRANYGYTF. The CDR3 region has the DNA TGTGCCCTGGCTCCCAGGGCTAACTATGGCTACACCTTC.

At least ten counts were recorded for this clonotype. The chain joins TRBV7-2 to TRBJ2-1; D ambiguous. There are 16 residues in the CDR3. Germline V lookup: CDR1 SGHTA, CDR2 FQGNSA. V was shortened by 1 base and J by 0 bases, with 10 bases between the two germline ends. CDR3 sequence: CASSLVSTNSYNEQFF. CDR3 nucleotides: TGTGCCAGCAGCTTAGTTTCAACTAACTCCTACAATGAGCAGTTCTTC.

This clonotype was detected ten times or more. The chain joins TRBV27 to TRBJ2-1; 11 bases agree with TRBD2. Germline V gene sequence: CDR1 MNHEY, CDR2 SMNVEV (reference sequence). The CDR3 runs to 13 residues. Trimming removed 6 bases from V and 5 bases from J; junction bases left unmatched: 0. CDR3 residues: CASRGLADNEQFF. Here the CDR3 DNA reads TGTGCCAGCAGGGGACTAGCGGACAATGAGCAGTTCTTC.

The chain carries TRBV29-1 and TRBJ2-7; possible D gene TRBD1, 6 bases. CDR3 size: 14 residues. Germline V gene sequence: CDR1 SQVTM, CDR2 ANQGSEA. Trimming pared 0 bases from V and 6 bases from J, leaving 15 bases between. The CDR3 loop is CSVEESRGSREQYF. The CDR3 DNA reads as TGCAGCGTTGAAGAAAGCAGGGGTTCACGCGAGCAGTACTTC.

The chain combines TRBV6-6 with TRBJ2-1; TRBD2 matches at 8 bases. Germline lookup yields CDR1 MNHNY and CDR2 SVGAGI (reference sequence). J was trimmed by 3 bases and V by 0 bases; bases with no gene match: 7. This CDR3 has 17 residues. The CDR3 DNA sequence: TGTGCCAGCAGTTACTCTCCAGCGGGGGAAATCTACAATGAGCAGTTCTTC. This gives the protein CASSYSPAGEIYNEQFF.

Worth noting for this clonotype: A junction end diverges from the germline sequence, so it may reflect a read error. This chain connects TRBV15 to TRBJ2-6, with D perhaps TRBD1 (5 bases). The germline V gene has CDR1 LNHNV and CDR2 YYDKDF (reference sequence). This CDR3 has 16 residues. CDR3 DNA: TGTACCACCAGCAGAGACCAGGGTTCTGGGACCAACGTCCTGACTTTC. Translated, it gives CTTSRDQGSGTNVLTF.

The CDR3 bases are TGTGCCAGCAGTTACGGGGTTCCCTACGAGCAGTACTTC. As protein: CASSYGVPYEQYF. The chain recombines TRBV12-3 or TRBV12-4 with TRBJ2-7; D may be TRBD2 (5 bases). Trimming pared 4 bases from V and 2 bases from J, leaving 9 bases between. The CDR3 sequence is 13 residues long.

This clonotype was seen once. The chain combines TRBV15 with TRBJ2-1; either TRBD1 or TRBD2 may supply D (5 bases each). The CDR3 contains 15 residues. The germline V and J ends were trimmed by 0 bases and 8 bases, with 14 bases remaining between them. Germline V CDR1 and CDR2: LNHNV, YYDKDF (reference sequence). For the CDR3, the DNA is TGTGCCACCAGCAGAGATCGAGGGGCCTGGGATGAGCAGTTCTTC. This codes for CATSRDRGAWDEQFF.

This clonotype was recorded many times. The chain joins TRBV4-1 to TRBJ1-6; no reliable D call. V shed 4 bases and J shed 9 bases, with 16 bases lying between them. Germline CDR1 is MGHRA and CDR2 is YSYEKL. The CDR3 runs 15 residues. The CDR3 sequence is CASSLSEDGFSPLHF. In nucleotides, the CDR3 is TGCGCCAGCAGCCTGAGTGAGGACGGATTTTCACCCCTCCACTTT.

The CDR3 reads CASSALTGETQYF. CDR3 coding DNA: TGTGCCAGCAGTGCCCTGACAGGAGAGACCCAGTACTTC. This rearrangement joins TRBV27 to TRBJ2-5, with D perhaps TRBD1 (6 bases). V was clipped by 5 bases and J by 4 bases, with 11 bases between them. CDR1 and CDR2 (germline): MNHEY, SMNVEV (reference sequence). The CDR3 has 13 amino acids.

This sequence joins TRBV5-1 and TRBJ2-3, with 12 positions matching TRBD2. Germline V gives CDR1 SGHRS, CDR2 YFSETQ. There are 16 residues in the CDR3. With V trimmed by 4 bases and J by 3 bases, 6 bases remained unmatched. The CDR3 DNA reads as TGCGCCAGCAGCGCCGGACTAGCGGGGTCAACAGATACGCAGTATTTT. Amino acids: CASSAGLAGSTDTQYF.

The V gene is TRBV6-1, the J gene TRBJ2-4; a weak D match, TRBD1 (5 bases). The DNA end is a closer match to TRBJ2-7, so the J assignment may be wrong. The CDR3 has 15 amino acids. Germline CDR1 reads MNHNS; CDR2 reads SASEGT. CDR3 amino acids: CASSETGGVTYEQYF. The CDR3 nucleotides read TGTGCCAGCAGTGAAACAGGTGGGGTTACCTACGAGCAGTACTTC.

This clonotype was detected only a few times. The rearrangement links TRBV7-9 to TRBJ2-3, with 8 bases matching TRBD2. V was pared by 5 bases and J by 6 bases, with 13 bases of the junction left unmatched. CDR1 SEHNR and CDR2 FQNEAQ come from the germline V gene (reference sequence). This CDR3 spans 16 amino acids. CDR3 sequence: CASSPTRREVPDTQYF. The CDR3 DNA reads TGTGCCAGCAGCCCAACAAGGCGGGAGGTCCCCGATACGCAGTATTTT.

The chain employs TRBV7-2 and TRBJ2-4; a weak D match, TRBD1 (5 bases). This CDR3 region has 16 residues. Trimming took off 1 base at V and 1 base at J, with 11 bases between the two ends. Germline-derived CDR1 and CDR2 are SGHTA and FQGNSA. The CDR3 region has the DNA TGTGCCAGCAGCTTAGGGTCAGGGCTGGCCAAAAACATTCAGTACTTC. Translating it yields CASSLGSGLAKNIQYF.